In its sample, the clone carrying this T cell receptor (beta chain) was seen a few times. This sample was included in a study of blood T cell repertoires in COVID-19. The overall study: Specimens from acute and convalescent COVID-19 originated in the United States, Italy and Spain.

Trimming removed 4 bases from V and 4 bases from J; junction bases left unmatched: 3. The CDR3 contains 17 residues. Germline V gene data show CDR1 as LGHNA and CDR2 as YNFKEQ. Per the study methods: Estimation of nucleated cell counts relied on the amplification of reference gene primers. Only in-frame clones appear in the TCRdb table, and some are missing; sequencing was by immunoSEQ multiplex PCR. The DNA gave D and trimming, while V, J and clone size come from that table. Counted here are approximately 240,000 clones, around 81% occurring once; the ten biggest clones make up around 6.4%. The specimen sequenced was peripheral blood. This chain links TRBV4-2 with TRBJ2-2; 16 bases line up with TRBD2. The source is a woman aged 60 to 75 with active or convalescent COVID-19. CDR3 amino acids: CASSPGLAGGSTGELFF. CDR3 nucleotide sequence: TGTGCCAGCAGCCCGGGACTAGCGGGAGGGAGCACCGGGGAGCTGTTTTTT.